The 9 T cell receptor beta chains below all came from one sample that was sequenced in a study of Ad26.COV2.S vaccination and SARS-CoV-2 variants. The sample's treatment: 15 to 20 received Ad26.COV2.S at low or high dose, single or two shots; roughly five received placebo; per-sample allocation not given. Following the first vaccine or placebo injection, samples were taken on day 63. Produced via immunoSEQ multiplex PCR; TCRdb's table is partial and in-frame only. The sample yields 330,000 or so clones, 85% to 90% seen once. The input for sequencing was peripheral blood, taken in a trial of Ad26.COV2.S vaccine versus placebo. The receptors come from a person between 18 and 59 years old who received the Ad26.COV2.S COVID-19 vaccine or a placebo.

The chain employs TRBV12-3 or TRBV12-4 and TRBJ1-2; 7 bases line up with TRBD1. The CDR3 is 12 amino acids. The V gene end was trimmed by 4 bases and the J gene end by 8 bases; junction bases not matched to a gene: 4. CDR3 amino acids: CASSWAGGGYTF. As DNA, the CDR3 is TGTGCCAGCAGTTGGGCAGGGGGAGGCTACACCTTC.

The chain recombines TRBV29-1 with TRBJ2-3, with 9 bases matching TRBD2. The CDR3 has 14 amino acids. J was trimmed by 3 bases and V by 4 bases; bases with no gene match: 5. In germline, CDR1 is SQVTM, CDR2 ANQGSEA. CDR3 in DNA: TGCAGCGTTGGAAGAGCGGGGGGAACAGATACGCAGTATTTT. Protein sequence: CSVGRAGGTDTQYF.

V usage is TRBV5-5 and J usage is TRBJ2-7; either TRBD1 or TRBD2 may supply D (6 bases each). Germline V gene data show CDR1 as SGHKS and CDR2 as YYEKEE (reference sequence). This CDR3 region has 14 residues. Deletions cut 2 bases from V and 7 bases from J, with 16 bases between. In DNA form, the CDR3 reads TGTGCCAGCAGCTTAAGTTCGGGGGCTAGAGAGCAGTACTTC. This translates into CASSLSSGAREQYF.

CDR3 sequence: CAISESYAEAFF. The CDR3 nucleotides are TGTGCCATCAGTGAGTCCTACGCTGAAGCTTTCTTT. The rearrangement uses TRBV10-3 and TRBJ1-1; D remains ambiguous. V lost 0 bases and J lost 6, with 5 bases in between. The CDR3 is made up of 12 amino acids. Looked up from germline, CDR1 is ENHRY and CDR2 is SYGVKD.

The rearrangement joins TRBV5-4 to TRBJ2-7; 7 nucleotides match TRBD1. The V gene end was trimmed by 3 bases and the J gene end by 2 bases; junction bases not matched to a gene: 5. CDR3 length: 14 residues. Germline CDR1 SGHNT, CDR2 YYREEE (reference sequence). CDR3 in amino acids: CASSSGTVPYEQYF. As DNA, the CDR3 is TGTGCCAGCAGCTCCGGGACAGTCCCCTACGAGCAGTACTTC.

The chain is built from TRBV4-1 and TRBJ1-5; possibly TRBD1 for D (5 bases). V was trimmed by 4 bases and J by 7 bases, leaving 17 bases between them. The CDR3 runs 15 residues. Germline V gene lookup returns CDR1 MGHRA and CDR2 YSYEKL. The DNA of the CDR3 is TGCGCCAGCAGCCCCCTCGGGGGGGTAGGCCAGCCCCAGCATTTT. This encodes CASSPLGGVGQPQHF.

This chain joins TRBV6-2 or TRBV6-3 and TRBJ1-2, with a possible D match to TRBD1 (5 bases). CDR3 length equals 14 residues. CDR1 and CDR2 (germline): MNHEY, SVGEGT. V lost 2 bases, J lost 4 bases, and 11 bases lay in between. The CDR3 here is CASSYRWGSYGYTF. DNA of the CDR3: TGTGCCAGCAGTTACAGGTGGGGGTCCTATGGCTACACCTTC.

A single count supports this clone. This sequence joins TRBV5-1 and TRBJ2-3; 8 positions match TRBD2. Germline V CDR1 and CDR2: SGHRS, YFSETQ. The CDR3 loop spans 16 amino acids. Trimming cost V 4 bases and J 4 bases; bases outside gene matches: 11. In DNA form, the CDR3 reads TGCGCCAGCAGCCCCCAGGGACTAGGGAATGCAGATACGCAGTATTTT. It codes for CASSPQGLGNADTQYF.

This sequence joins TRBV28 and TRBJ1-3; D is uncertain. The V and J ends lost 4 bases and 2 bases respectively, with 0 bases between them. This CDR3 region has 11 residues. The germline gives CDR1 MDHEN, CDR2 SYDVKM. The CDR3: CASSSGNTIYF. CDR3 DNA: TGTGCCAGCAGTTCTGGAAACACCATATATTTT.